This entry is about one T cell receptor beta chain. This CDR3 comprises 18 residues. Germline values: CDR1 SNHLY, CDR2 FYNNEI. V lost 6 bases and J 0 bases, leaving 21 bases between the germline ends. The data are from a study of blood T cell repertoires in COVID-19. Study-level information: Nucleic acid was either cDNA or gDNA, and it came from T cells, B-cell-depleted T cells, or PBMCs.

Clones were sequenced by immunoSEQ multiplex PCR, and TCRdb holds only the in-frame ones, with some missing. The data contain about 270,000 clones, around 93% of them singletons. Assignment of participants to cohorts was predicated upon participant-reported clinical history. This TCR derives from a man aged 40-50 years who had been exposed to COVID-19. The J gene is TRBJ2-1, the V gene TRBV2; D remains unclear. The specimen was PBMCs or T cells enriched from blood (not recorded which). The CDR3 nucleotides read TGTGCCAGCAGAATTGGCCTAGGAGCTTTGAGCTCCTACAATGAGCAGTTCTTC. Translated: CASRIGLGALSSYNEQFF. The entire variable domain, with the rest obtained from reference TRBV2 and TRBJ2-1, is as follows: EPEVTQTPSHQVTQMGQEVILRCVPISNHLYFYWYRQILGQKVEFLVSFYNNEISEKSEIFDDQFSVERPDGSNFTLKIRSTKLEDSAMYFCASRIGLGALSSYNEQFFGPGTRLTVL.